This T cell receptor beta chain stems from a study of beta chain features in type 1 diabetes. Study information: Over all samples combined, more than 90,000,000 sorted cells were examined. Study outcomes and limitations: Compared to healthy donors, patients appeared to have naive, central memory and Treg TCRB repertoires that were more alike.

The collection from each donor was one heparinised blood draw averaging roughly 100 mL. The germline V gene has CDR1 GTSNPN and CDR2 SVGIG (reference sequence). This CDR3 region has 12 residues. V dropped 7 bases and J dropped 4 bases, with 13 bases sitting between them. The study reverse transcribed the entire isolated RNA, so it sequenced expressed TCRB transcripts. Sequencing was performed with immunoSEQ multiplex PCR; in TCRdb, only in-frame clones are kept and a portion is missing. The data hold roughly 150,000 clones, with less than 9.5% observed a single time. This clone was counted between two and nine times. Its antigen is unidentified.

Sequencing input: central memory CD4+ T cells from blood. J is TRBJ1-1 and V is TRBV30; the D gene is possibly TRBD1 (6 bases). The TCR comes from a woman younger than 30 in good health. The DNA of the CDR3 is TGTGCCTCCATCGCAGGGGTCACTGAAGCTTTCTTT. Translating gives CASIAGVTEAFF.